This T cell receptor (beta chain) came from a study of patients and donors after allogeneic stem cell transplantation. Via MiXCR, TCRdb re-called the RT-PCR reads, giving one row per CDR3 protein. Altogether about 400,000 distinct CDR3 sequences are present, more than 15% being singletons, with the ten largest covering over 6%. The CDR3 is 16 residues long. The V and J ends lost 5 bases and 0 bases respectively, with 11 bases between them. Looked up from germline, CDR1 is MNHEY and CDR2 is SMNVEV (reference sequence). The table lists this clonotype with a few counts. The chain carries TRBV27 and TRBJ2-6; D call uncertain. The sequence came from a human donor who was either an allogeneic HSCT recipient or a stem cell or donor lymphocyte infusion donor (not recorded which). It is not recorded whose cells these are; they may come from a transplant donor. The sample taken for sequencing was blood, either unsorted or a sorted T cell fraction (not recorded which). CDR3 sequence (DNA): TGTGCCAGCAGTCTCCAGACTCGCTCTGGGGCCAACGTCCTGACTTTC. Its protein is CASSLQTRSGANVLTF.